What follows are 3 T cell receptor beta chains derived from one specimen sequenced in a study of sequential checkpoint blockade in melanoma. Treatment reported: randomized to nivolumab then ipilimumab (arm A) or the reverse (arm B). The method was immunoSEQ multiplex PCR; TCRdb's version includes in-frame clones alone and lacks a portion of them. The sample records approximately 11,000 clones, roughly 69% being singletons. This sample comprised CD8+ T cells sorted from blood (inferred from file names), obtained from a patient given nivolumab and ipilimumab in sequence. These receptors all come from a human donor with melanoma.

This chain's CDR3 is CASSSRTSATYEQYF. CDR3 nucleotide sequence: TGTGCCAGCAGCTCCCGGACTAGCGCCACCTACGAGCAGTACTTC. The rearrangement uses TRBV7-8 and TRBJ2-7, with 9 bases lining up with TRBD2. There are 15 residues in the CDR3. With 4 bases clipped from V and 2 bases from J, the junction kept 6 bases outside the gene matches. Germline values: CDR1 SGHVS, CDR2 FQNEAQ.

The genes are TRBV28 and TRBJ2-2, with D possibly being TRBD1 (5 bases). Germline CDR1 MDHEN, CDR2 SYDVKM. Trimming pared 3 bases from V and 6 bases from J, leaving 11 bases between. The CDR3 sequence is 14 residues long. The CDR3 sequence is CASSLAGLAGELFF. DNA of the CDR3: TGTGCCAGCAGTTTGGCAGGGTTGGCCGGGGAGCTGTTTTTT.

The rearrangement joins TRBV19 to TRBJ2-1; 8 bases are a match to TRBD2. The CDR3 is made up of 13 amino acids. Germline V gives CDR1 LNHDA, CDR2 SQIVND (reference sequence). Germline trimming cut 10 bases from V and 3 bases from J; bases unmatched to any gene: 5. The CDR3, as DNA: TGTGCCACCCGACTAGCGATCTACAATGAGCAGTTCTTC. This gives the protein CATRLAIYNEQFF. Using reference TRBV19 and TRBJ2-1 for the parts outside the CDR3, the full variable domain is DGGITQSPKYLFRKEGQNVTLSCEQNLNHDAMYWYRQDPGQGLRLIYYSQIVNDFQKGDIAEGYSVSREKKESFPLTVTSAQKNPTAFYLCATRLAIYNEQFFGPGTRLTVL.